Below, 20 T cell receptor beta chains from the same sample are listed, as sequenced in a study of blood T cell repertoires in COVID-19. This table comes from immunoSEQ multiplex PCR, and its TCRdb copy is limited to in-frame clones, with some not included. Of approximately 140,000 clones in the sample, 70% to 90% were seen once. Sequenced material: PBMCs or T cells enriched from blood (not recorded which). The receptors were sampled from a woman aged 50 to 60 with acute COVID-19.

The chain is built from TRBV6-1 and TRBJ1-1, with D uncertain. Germline-derived CDR1 and CDR2 are MNHNS and SASEGT. The V and J ends lost 6 bases and 1 base respectively, with 9 bases between them. The CDR3 has 13 residues. Written as DNA, the CDR3 is TGTGCCAGCAGCCAGTCGCAGAACACTGAAGCTTTCTTT. It specifies CASSQSQNTEAFF.

The J gene is TRBJ2-7, the V gene TRBV6-5, with D possibly matching TRBD1 (5 bases). The CDR3 runs to 14 residues. The V end was cut by 6 bases, the J end by 6 bases, with 18 bases between. CDR1 MNHEY and CDR2 SVGAGI come from the germline V gene. This chain's CDR3 is CASRHPMDTREQYF. The CDR3 nucleotides are TGTGCCAGCAGGCACCCGATGGACACTCGCGAGCAGTACTTC.

The chain joins TRBV2 to TRBJ2-4; D might be TRBD2 (5 bases). Germline V gene data show CDR1 as SNHLY and CDR2 as FYNNEI. The CDR3 covers 16 residues. V was pared by 6 bases and J by 3 bases, with 18 bases between. CDR3 bases: TGTGCCAGCAGGGGAGAGATTCATAGCGTCAAAAACATTCAGTACTTC. Residues: CASRGEIHSVKNIQYF.

The table lists this clone with a few counts. The CDR3 region is CASSQARASRAGYTF. The CDR3 DNA reads as TGTGCCAGCAGCCAAGCAAGGGCTAGCCGGGCTGGCTACACCTTC. The gene calls are TRBV4-2 and TRBJ1-2; the D is unclear. The CDR3 is made up of 15 amino acids. Germline CDR1 LGHNA, CDR2 YNFKEQ. V shed 1 base and J shed 7 bases, with 16 bases lying between them.

V gene TRBV29-1 combines with J gene TRBJ1-5; TRBD1 matches at 10 bases. CDR1 is SQVTM, CDR2 ANQGSEA, per germline. This CDR3 is built from 12 residues. The ends lost 7 bases at V and 5 bases at J; junction bases unmatched: 2. This CDR3 reads CSAGQGDQPQHF. DNA for the CDR3: TGCAGCGCTGGACAGGGGGATCAGCCCCAGCATTTT.

CDR3 loop: CASSQDPLGGNQPQHF. CDR3 nucleotides: TGTGCCAGCAGCCAAGACCCCCTCGGGGGGAATCAGCCCCAGCATTTT. V usage is TRBV4-2 and J usage is TRBJ1-5; D is perhaps TRBD1 (5 bases). V shed 0 bases and J shed 4 bases, with 13 bases lying between them. The CDR3 has 16 residues. Germline CDR1 reads LGHNA; CDR2 reads YNFKEQ.

The CDR3 sequence: CASSQDPSGRSYEQYF. CDR3 sequence (DNA): TGCGCCAGCAGCCAAGATCCCAGCGGTCGCTCCTACGAGCAGTACTTC. The chain joins TRBV4-1 to TRBJ2-7; a possible D gene is TRBD2 (5 bases). Trimming took off 0 bases at V and 0 bases at J, with 12 bases between the two ends. The CDR3 spans 16 residues. Germline V gene lookup returns CDR1 MGHRA and CDR2 YSYEKL.

Note on this clone: Its ends do not fully match the called genes, so a read error is possible. The chain combines TRBV7-7 with TRBJ2-2; a possible D gene is TRBD1 (6 bases). The CDR3 length is 14 residues. Germline V gene data show CDR1 as SSHAT and CDR2 as FNYEAQ (reference sequence). The CDR3 region has the DNA TGTGCTAGCAGCGTACAGGGTAACACCGGGGAGCTGTTTTTT. It codes for CASSVQGNTGELFF.

Regarding this clone: A read error may produce the germline difference seen at one junction end. The CDR3 DNA follows: TGTGCTAGCAGCCCCTTGGGAGGGCCGCGGGAAGAGACCCAGTACTTC. It codes for CASSPLGGPREETQYF. The V call is TRBV7-7, the J call TRBJ2-5; 7 bases map to TRBD2. CDR3 length: 16 amino acids. Germline CDR1 SSHAT, CDR2 FNYEAQ (reference sequence).

CDR3 nucleotides: TGTGCCAGCAGCGTAGGATGGACCGTAGGCCCCGAGGGCTATGGCTACACCTTC. It translates to CASSVGWTVGPEGYGYTF. The chain combines TRBV9 with TRBJ1-2, with D unresolved. V was trimmed by 0 bases and J by 4 bases, leaving 22 bases between them. The length of the CDR3 is 18 residues. The germline V gene encodes CDR1 SGDLS and CDR2 YYNGEE. Together with reference TRBV9 and TRBJ1-2, the CDR3 gives the full variable domain: DSGVTQTPKHLITATGQRVTLRCSPRSGDLSVYWYQQSLDQGLQFLIQYYNGEERAKGNILERFSAQQFPDLHSELNLSSLELGDSALYFCASSVGWTVGPEGYGYTFGSGTRLTVV.

The genes are TRBV19 and TRBJ1-2; 8 bases fit TRBD1. Germline CDR1 LNHDA, CDR2 SQIVND (reference sequence). The CDR3 runs to 15 residues. The V segment lost 5 bases and the J segment 4 bases; nucleotides outside the gene matches: 9. The CDR3 region is CASSAPGTGVYGYTF. For the CDR3, the DNA is TGTGCCAGTAGTGCGCCCGGGACAGGAGTCTATGGCTACACCTTC.

In this sample, this clone turned up a few times. V gene TRBV27 combines with J gene TRBJ1-5; tentatively, D is TRBD1 (5 bases). This CDR3 region has 16 residues. Germline values: CDR1 MNHEY, CDR2 SMNVEV (reference sequence). V was trimmed by 10 bases and J by 1 base, leaving 20 bases between them. Here the CDR3 reads CATRELGVVSNQPQHF. As DNA, the CDR3 is TGTGCCACCAGGGAGCTAGGGGTGGTCAGCAATCAGCCCCAGCATTTT.

The chain couples TRBV9 to TRBJ2-7; TRBD1 matches 10 bases. CDR1 and CDR2 (germline): SGDLS, YYNGEE. The V gene end was trimmed by 3 bases and the J gene end by 4 bases; junction bases not matched to a gene: 10. The CDR3 length is 16 residues. The CDR3 coding sequence is TGTGCCAGCAGCGGACAGGGGGCGACAAATTTTTACGAGCAGTACTTC. Translated, it gives CASSGQGATNFYEQYF.

The rearrangement uses TRBV19 and TRBJ2-1, with TRBD2 matching over 15 bases. Germline V gene lookup returns CDR1 LNHDA and CDR2 SQIVND (reference sequence). V lost 5 bases and J lost 10; bases outside the gene matches: 9. The CDR3 spans 16 residues. CDR3 DNA: TGTGCCAGTAGTTCGCGGACTAGCGGGAGGGCCAGGGAGCAGTTCTTC. Protein: CASSSRTSGRAREQFF.

The chain combines TRBV28 with TRBJ1-3; perhaps TRBD1 as D (5 bases). The CDR3 loop spans 16 amino acids. Germline CDR1 reads MDHEN; CDR2 reads SYDVKM. Trimming shortened V by 6 bases and J by 3 bases, and 18 bases separated the two germline ends. DNA of the CDR3: TGTGCCAGCAGCATCCGTGGGGCATTTCTTGGAAACACCATATATTTT. Translated, it gives CASSIRGAFLGNTIYF.

The chain combines TRBV5-1 with TRBJ2-7, with 11 bases identical to TRBD2. Germline V gene data show CDR1 as SGHRS and CDR2 as YFSETQ. The CDR3 consists of 17 residues. Trimming at V came to 4 bases and at J to 0 bases, leaving 9 bases not matched to a gene. The CDR3 bases are TGCGCCAGCAGCCGATTAGCGGGAGGGCCGAGCTCCTACGAGCAGTACTTC. Translating it yields CASSRLAGGPSSYEQYF.

V gene TRBV9 combines with J gene TRBJ2-1; 7 nucleotides match TRBD2. Losses at the gene ends were 3 bases for V and 6 bases for J; bases not matched to a gene: 12. In germline, CDR1 is SGDLS, CDR2 YYNGEE. The CDR3 has 16 residues. The CDR3 nucleotides read TGTGCCAGCAGCGGGGAGCTAGCGGAGTGGGTCAATGAGCAGTTCTTC. Translating it yields CASSGELAEWVNEQFF.

The rearrangement links TRBV11-3 to TRBJ2-3, with TRBD1 matching 8 bases. CDR1 SGHNT and CDR2 YENEEA come from the germline V gene. This CDR3 has 16 residues. The ends lost 5 bases at V and 5 bases at J; junction bases unmatched: 12. As DNA, the CDR3 is TGTGCCAGCAGCCCACGTGGGCAGGGGGCGAGAGATACGCAGTATTTT. This gives the protein CASSPRGQGARDTQYF.

The chain recombines TRBV23-1 with TRBJ1-5; D uncertain. TRBV23-1 is noted as an ORF with a role that remains uncertain. The CDR3 has 13 residues. V gave up 6 bases and J gave up 6 bases, with 12 bases separating them. The CDR3 sequence: CASSMDYPQPQHF. CDR3 nucleotides: TGCGCCAGCAGCATGGACTACCCTCAGCCCCAGCATTTT.

The V gene is TRBV9, the J gene TRBJ2-2; TRBD2 matches at 9 bases. The CDR3 sequence is 17 residues long. V trimming: 4 bases; J trimming: 6 bases; junction bases outside the gene matches: 13. Per germline, CDR1 SGDLS and CDR2 YYNGEE. The CDR3: CASSPQMSGRLAGELFF. As DNA, the CDR3 is TGTGCCAGCAGCCCCCAGATGAGCGGGAGGTTGGCCGGGGAGCTGTTTTTT.